This TCR beta chain was recorded in a study of blood T cell repertoires in COVID-19. Study background: Specimens from acute and convalescent COVID-19 originated in the United States, Italy and Spain.

Profiled with immunoSEQ multiplex PCR; TCRdb holds only in-frame clones, not every one. The sample records fewer than 350,000 clones, approximately 86% being singletons. CDR3 size: 14 residues. Germline-derived CDR1 and CDR2 are LNHDA and SQIVND (reference sequence). V lost 7 bases to trimming and J lost 5 bases, with 17 bases between them. The specimen sequenced was PBMCs or T cells enriched from blood (not recorded which). This chain uses TRBV19 with TRBJ1-2, with a weak D call TRBD1 (6 bases). This TCR was sampled from a woman aged 40 to 49 with acute COVID-19. This CDR3 is CASNPGQGLYGYTF. The CDR3 DNA sequence: TGTGCCAGTAACCCCGGGCAGGGGCTGTATGGCTACACCTTC.